The T cell receptor beta chain described here comes from a study of CD8+ T cells in alopecia areata (dated by TCRdb to 2017 to 2018). With respect to the entire study: The treated patients, all with moderate-to-severe alopecia areata, were enrolled in an open-label pilot trial of oral tofacitinib given at 5 to 10 mg twice daily. Tofacitinib-treated patients had biopsies at baseline and at 4 and 24 weeks of treatment, with a later scalp biopsy in several patients. On the human side, TCRbeta sequencing was run on scalp tissue and on sorted CD4+ and CD8+ peripheral blood T cells from healthy controls and from alopecia areata patients with either patchy or totalis/universalis disease. The study used high-throughput TCRbeta sequencing to examine T cell clonal expansion in alopecia areata, in both the C3H/HeJ mouse model and human patients. Patients stayed on tofacitinib for 6 to 18 months and then had 6 months of follow-up off drug so that delayed response and recurrence could be assessed. TCRbeta CDR3 regions were amplified by immunoSEQ multiplex PCR with 35 Vbeta forward and 13 Jbeta reverse primers. RNA was extracted with the PAXgene miRNA kit for fixed scalp, the miRNeasy kit for PBMCs, and the RNeasy kit for mouse skin. Clonality in the scalp was compared among normal scalp (n=4), patchy alopecia areata scalp (n=8), and alopecia totalis/universalis scalp (n=8). General conclusions and limits of the study: Lesional scalp, especially in alopecia totalis/universalis, showed higher clonality and more expanded CD8+ clones than normal scalp, suggesting antigenic drive. Unlike mouse skin, where gammadelta T cells dominate, normal human skin contains resident alphabeta T cells that get sequenced too, which complicates analysis of the scalp TCR repertoire. TCR sequences shared between patients were less clear than in mice, possibly partly because of HLA diversity in the patient population.

Concerning this clone: This receptor's antigen is unknown. No base quality information exists; no much larger clone differs at one position.

Per the publication, the time point label means: baseline before oral tofacitinib. Lesional scalp punch biopsies and peripheral blood were obtained from alopecia areata patients. PBMCs were isolated by density centrifugation and stained for CD3, CD4 and CD8, and CD4+ and CD8+ T cells were sorted on a FACSAria. The library relied on the immunoSEQ multiplex PCR assay. For TCR sequencing, RNA was extracted from every sample and reverse transcribed into cDNA to serve as template. SuperScript III was used to make first-strand cDNA, primed with a 2:1 mix of oligo-dT and random hexamers. A synthetic immune receptor repertoire was used to measure amplification bias, and any remaining bias was corrected computationally. The published analysis was carried out like this. After raw reads were preprocessed to remove errors, the CDR3 was defined following IMGT conventions as running from the conserved cysteine to phenylalanine. Clonality was computed as 1 minus the Shannon entropy, with the entropy normalized by log2 of the number of productive unique TCRs. Whether each scalp clone was CD4 or CD8 was inferred by checking scalp TCRbeta sequences against the CD4 and CD8 repertoires from sorted blood. TCRdb limited this immuneACCESS table to in-frame rearrangements with V and J called. A share of clones is missing; checked studies link under half to unresolved V genes, and the rest is unexplained. The V and J calls and clone size were taken over from that table, and D and trimming were inferred from the DNA. This sample lists 150,000 to 200,000 clones; approximately 65% were detected once. About an eighth of the sample goes to the ten largest clones.

From the germline V gene, CDR1 is SGHVS and CDR2 is FNYEAQ. The CDR3, cysteine through phenylalanine, is 16 amino acids long. Only CDR3 DNA remains: 48 bases, in frame from the first base. V was cut back by 5 bases and J by 0 bases, leaving a gap of 15 bases between them. This specimen consisted of CD8+ T cells sorted from blood, obtained at week 0. This TCR came from a human donor with alopecia areata. The sequence is built from TRBV7-6 and TRBJ2-3; the D call is tentative, TRBD1 or TRBD2, as each matches 5 bases. In nucleotide form, the sequence is TGTGCCAGCAGCCCCGGGGAAGGGGTTAGCACAGATACGCAGTATTTT. It codes for CASSPGEGVSTDTQYF.